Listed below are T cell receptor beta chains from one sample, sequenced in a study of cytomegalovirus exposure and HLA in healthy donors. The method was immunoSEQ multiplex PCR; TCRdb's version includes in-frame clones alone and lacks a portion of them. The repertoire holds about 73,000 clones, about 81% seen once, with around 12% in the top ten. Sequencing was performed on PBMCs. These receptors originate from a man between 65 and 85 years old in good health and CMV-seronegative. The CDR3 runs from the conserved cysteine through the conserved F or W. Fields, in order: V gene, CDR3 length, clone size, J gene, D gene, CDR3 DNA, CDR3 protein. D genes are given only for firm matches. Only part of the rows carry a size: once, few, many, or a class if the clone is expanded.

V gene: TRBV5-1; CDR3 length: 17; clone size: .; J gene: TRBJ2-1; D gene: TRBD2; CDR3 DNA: TGCGCCAGCAGCTTCCCCCTCGGGACTAGCGGGAGTCGTGAGCAGTTCTTC; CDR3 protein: CASSFPLGTSGSREQFF
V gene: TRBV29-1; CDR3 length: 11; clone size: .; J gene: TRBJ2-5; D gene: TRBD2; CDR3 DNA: TGCAGCGCGGGGGGGGATTTAACCCAGTACTTC; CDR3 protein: CSAGGDLTQYF
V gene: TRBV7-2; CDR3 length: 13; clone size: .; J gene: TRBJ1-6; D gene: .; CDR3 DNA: TGTGCCAGCAGCTCCCAGGAGGGTTCACCCCTCCACTTT; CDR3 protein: CASSSQEGSPLHF
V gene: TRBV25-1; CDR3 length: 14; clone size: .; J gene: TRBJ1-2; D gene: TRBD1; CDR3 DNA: TGTGCCAGCACCGGGACAGGGGGCGCGGGTGGCTACACCTTC; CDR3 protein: CASTGTGGAGGYTF
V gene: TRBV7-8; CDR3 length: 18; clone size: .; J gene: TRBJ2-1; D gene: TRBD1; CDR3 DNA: TGTGCCAGCAGCTTCAATTCCCGACAGGGACGGTCCTACAATGAGCAGTTCTTC; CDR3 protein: CASSFNSRQGRSYNEQFF
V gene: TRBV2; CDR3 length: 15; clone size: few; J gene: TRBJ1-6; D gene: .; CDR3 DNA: TGTGCCAGCAGTGAAGGCCGGCGGATCAATTCACCCCTCCACTTT; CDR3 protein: CASSEGRRINSPLHF
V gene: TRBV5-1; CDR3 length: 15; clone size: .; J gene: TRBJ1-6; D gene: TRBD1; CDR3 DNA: TGCGCCAGCAGCTACTCGGACAGGGGGGATTCACCCCTCCACTTT; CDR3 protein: CASSYSDRGDSPLHF
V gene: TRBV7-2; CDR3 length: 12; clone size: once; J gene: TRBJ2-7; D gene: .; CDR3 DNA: TGTGCCAGCAGCTTCCCCAGGGGCGAGCAGTACTTC; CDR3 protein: CASSFPRGEQYF
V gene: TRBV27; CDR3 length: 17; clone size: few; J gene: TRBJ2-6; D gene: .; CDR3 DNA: TGTGCCAGCAGTGAAGGACAGTGGTCCCCTGGGGCCAACGTCCTGACTTTC; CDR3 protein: CASSEGQWSPGANVLTF
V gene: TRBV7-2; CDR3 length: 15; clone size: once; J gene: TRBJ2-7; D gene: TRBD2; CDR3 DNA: TGTGCCAGCAGCTTAGTAGCGGGGGGGCGTTACGAGCAGTACTTC; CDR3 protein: CASSLVAGGRYEQYF
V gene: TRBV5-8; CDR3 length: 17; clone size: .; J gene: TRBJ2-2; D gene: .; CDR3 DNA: TGTGCCAGCAGCTGGACCCGTCTGACTACGAACACCGGGGAGCTGTTTTTT; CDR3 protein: CASSWTRLTTNTGELFF
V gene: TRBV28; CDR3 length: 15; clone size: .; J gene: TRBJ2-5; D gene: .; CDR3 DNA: TGTGCCAGCAGCTCTGGGGGGGGCGGCCGGGAGACCCAGTACTTC; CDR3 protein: CASSSGGGGRETQYF
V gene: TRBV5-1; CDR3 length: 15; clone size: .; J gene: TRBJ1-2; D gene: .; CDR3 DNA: TGCGCCAGCAGCTTTTCGTCACAGGGTCACTATGGCTACACCTTC; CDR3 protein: CASSFSSQGHYGYTF
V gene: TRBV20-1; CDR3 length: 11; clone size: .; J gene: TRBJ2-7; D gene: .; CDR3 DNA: TGCAGTGCCCCCCGGGGGTACGAGCAGTACTTC; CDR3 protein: CSAPRGYEQYF
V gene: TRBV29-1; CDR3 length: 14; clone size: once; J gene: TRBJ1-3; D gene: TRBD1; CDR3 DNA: TGCAGCGGCCCGACAGGGCACTCTGGAAACACCATATATTTT; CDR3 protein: CSGPTGHSGNTIYF
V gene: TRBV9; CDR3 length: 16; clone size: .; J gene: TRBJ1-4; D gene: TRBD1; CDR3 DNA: TGTGCCAGCAGCGCCAACAGGGGAGGAGGTACTGAAAAACTGTTTTTT; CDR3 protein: CASSANRGGGTEKLFF
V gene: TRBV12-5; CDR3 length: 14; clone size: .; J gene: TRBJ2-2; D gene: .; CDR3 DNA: TGTGCTAGTGGTTTGCCTTACAGCACCGGGGAGCTGTTTTTT; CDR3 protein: CASGLPYSTGELFF
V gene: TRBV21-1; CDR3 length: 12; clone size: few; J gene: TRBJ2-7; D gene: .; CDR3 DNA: TGTGCCAGCAGCCCTCCGGCAGGGGAGCAGTACTTC; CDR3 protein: CASSPPAGEQYF
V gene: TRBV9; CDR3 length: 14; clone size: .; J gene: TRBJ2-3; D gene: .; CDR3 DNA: TGTGCCAGCAGCGTAGGGGCGTCTCAAGATACGCAGTATTTT; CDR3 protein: CASSVGASQDTQYF
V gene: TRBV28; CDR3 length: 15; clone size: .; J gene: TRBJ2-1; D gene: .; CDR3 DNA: TGTGCCAGCAGTTTAAGCGCGGATCAGTACAATGAGCAGTTCTTC; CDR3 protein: CASSLSADQYNEQFF
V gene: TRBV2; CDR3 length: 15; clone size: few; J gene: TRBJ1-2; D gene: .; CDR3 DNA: TGTGCCAGCAGTGAAGCCCGACAGTCAGCTTATGGCTACACCTTC; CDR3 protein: CASSEARQSAYGYTF
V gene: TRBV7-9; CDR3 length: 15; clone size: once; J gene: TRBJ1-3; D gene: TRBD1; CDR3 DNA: TGTGCCAGCAGCCTCGCCAGGGGGTCTGGAAACACCATATATTTT; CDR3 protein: CASSLARGSGNTIYF
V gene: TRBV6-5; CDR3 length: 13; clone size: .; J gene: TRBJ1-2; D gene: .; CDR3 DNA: TGTGCCAGCAGTTACGGAGAACACTATGGCTACACCTTC; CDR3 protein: CASSYGEHYGYTF
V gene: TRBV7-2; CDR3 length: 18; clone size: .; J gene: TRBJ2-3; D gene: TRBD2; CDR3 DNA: TGTGCCAGCAGCTTAGCGTCCCTAGCGGGGGGGACTAGGGATACGCAGTATTTT; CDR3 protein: CASSLASLAGGTRDTQYF
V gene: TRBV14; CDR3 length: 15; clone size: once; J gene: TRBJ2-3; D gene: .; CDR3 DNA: TGTGCCAGCAGCCAAGAAGGGAGTAGGGGGGATACGCAGTATTTT; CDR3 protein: CASSQEGSRGDTQYF
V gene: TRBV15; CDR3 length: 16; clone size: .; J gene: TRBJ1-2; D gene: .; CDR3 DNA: TGTGCCACCAGCAGAGACCGGGGGTTCGCTAACTATGGCTACACCTTC; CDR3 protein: CATSRDRGFANYGYTF
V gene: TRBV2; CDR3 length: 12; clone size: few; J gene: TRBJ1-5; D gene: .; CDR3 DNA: TGTGCCAGCAGCCGCCCAGGTCAGCCCCAGCATTTT; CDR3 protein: CASSRPGQPQHF
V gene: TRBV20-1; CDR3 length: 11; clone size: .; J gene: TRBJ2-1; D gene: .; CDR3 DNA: TGCAGTGCCCTAGATACGACGGAGCAGTTCTTC; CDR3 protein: CSALDTTEQFF
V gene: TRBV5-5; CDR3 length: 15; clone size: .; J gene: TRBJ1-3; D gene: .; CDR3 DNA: TGTGCCAGCAGCTCCGACATGTACTCTGGAAACACCATATATTTT; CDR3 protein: CASSSDMYSGNTIYF
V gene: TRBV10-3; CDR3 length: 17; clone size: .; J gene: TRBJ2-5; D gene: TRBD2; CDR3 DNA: TGTGCCATCAGTCCGGGACTAGCGGGAGGCCCGCAAGAGACCCAGTACTTC; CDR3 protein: CAISPGLAGGPQETQYF
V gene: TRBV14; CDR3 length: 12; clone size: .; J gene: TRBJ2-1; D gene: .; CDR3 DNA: TGTGCCAGCAGCGCCCCAGCGGATGAGCAGTTCTTC; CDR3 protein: CASSAPADEQFF
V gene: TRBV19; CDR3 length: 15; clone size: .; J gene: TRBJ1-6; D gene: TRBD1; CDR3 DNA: TGTGCCAGTAACCTACAGGGGACGGACAATTCACCCCTCCACTTT; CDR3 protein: CASNLQGTDNSPLHF
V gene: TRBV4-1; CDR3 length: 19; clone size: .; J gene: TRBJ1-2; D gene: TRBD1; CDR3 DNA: TGCGCCAGCAGCCTAAGGAATACCGGGACAGGGGGCCCTAACTATGGCTACACCTTC; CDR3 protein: CASSLRNTGTGGPNYGYTF
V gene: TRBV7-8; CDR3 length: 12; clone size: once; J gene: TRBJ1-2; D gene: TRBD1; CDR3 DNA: TGTGCCAGCAGCTCTCGGGACAGGGTTTCCACCTTC; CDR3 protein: CASSSRDRVSTF
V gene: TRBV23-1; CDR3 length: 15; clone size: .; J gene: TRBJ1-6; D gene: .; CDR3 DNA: TGCGCCAGCAGTCAATCGGCACAGAGTAATTCACCCCTCCACTTT; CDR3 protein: CASSQSAQSNSPLHF
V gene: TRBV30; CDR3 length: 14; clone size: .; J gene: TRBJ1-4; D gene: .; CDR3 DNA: TGTGCCTGGAGTTCACAGGGACGTAATGAAAAACTGTTTTTT; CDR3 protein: CAWSSQGRNEKLFF
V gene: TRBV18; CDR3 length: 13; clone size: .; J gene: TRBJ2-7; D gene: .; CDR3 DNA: TGTGCCAGCTCACCCGGTGCGGGTGGCGAGCAGTACTTC; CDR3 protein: CASSPGAGGEQYF
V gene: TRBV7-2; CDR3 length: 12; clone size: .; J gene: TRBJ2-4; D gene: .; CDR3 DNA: TGTGCCAGCACCGCAGGGGGGAACATTCAGTACTTC; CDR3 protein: CASTAGGNIQYF
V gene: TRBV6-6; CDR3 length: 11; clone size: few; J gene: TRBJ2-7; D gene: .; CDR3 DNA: TGTGCCAGCATAGCTCTCTACGAGCAGTACTTC; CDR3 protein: CASIALYEQYF
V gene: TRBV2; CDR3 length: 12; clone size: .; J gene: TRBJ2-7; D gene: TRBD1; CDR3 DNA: TGTGCCAGCAGTGGGACAGGGGGCGAGCAGTACTTC; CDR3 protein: CASSGTGGEQYF
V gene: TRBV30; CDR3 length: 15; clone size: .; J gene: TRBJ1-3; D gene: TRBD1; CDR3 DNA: TGTGCCTGGAGTCTCGGGACAGGGGTTCAGGGCACCATATATTTT; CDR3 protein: CAWSLGTGVQGTIYF
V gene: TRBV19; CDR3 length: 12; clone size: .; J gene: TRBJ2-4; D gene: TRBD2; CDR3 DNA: TGTGCCCCTCCGGCGGGAGTTTTATCTCAGTACTTC; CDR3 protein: CAPPAGVLSQYF
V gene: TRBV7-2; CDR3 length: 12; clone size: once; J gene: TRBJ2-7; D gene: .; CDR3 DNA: TGTGCCAGCAGCCTTCAGGGCTACGAGCAGTACTTC; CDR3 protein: CASSLQGYEQYF
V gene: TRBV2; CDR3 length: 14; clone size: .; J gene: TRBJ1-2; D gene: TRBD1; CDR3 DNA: TGTGCCAGCAGTGACCCCAGGGGGCCTCAAGGCTACACCTTC; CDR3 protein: CASSDPRGPQGYTF
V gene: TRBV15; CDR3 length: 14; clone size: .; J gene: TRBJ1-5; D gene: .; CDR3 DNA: TGTGCCACCAGCCGCGCCGGGGGCAATCAGCCCCAGCATTTT; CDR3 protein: CATSRAGGNQPQHF
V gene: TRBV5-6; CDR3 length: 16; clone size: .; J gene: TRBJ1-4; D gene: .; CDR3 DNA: TGTGCCAGCAGCTTGAGGAGGTGGACTCATAATGAAAAACTGTTTTTT; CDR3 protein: CASSLRRWTHNEKLFF
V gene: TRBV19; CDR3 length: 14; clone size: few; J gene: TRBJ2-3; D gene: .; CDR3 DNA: TGTGCCAGTAGTATCGCCGACAGGACAGATACGCAGTATTTT; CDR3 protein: CASSIADRTDTQYF
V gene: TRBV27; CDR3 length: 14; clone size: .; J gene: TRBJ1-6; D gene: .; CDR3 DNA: TGTGCCAGCCCCCGCAGGGGCCATAATTCACCCCTCCACTTT; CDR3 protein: CASPRRGHNSPLHF
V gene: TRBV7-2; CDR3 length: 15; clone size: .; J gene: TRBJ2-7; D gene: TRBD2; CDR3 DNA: TGTGCCAGCAGCTTAGTTGCGGGAGGCACCTACGAGCAGTACTTC; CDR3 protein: CASSLVAGGTYEQYF
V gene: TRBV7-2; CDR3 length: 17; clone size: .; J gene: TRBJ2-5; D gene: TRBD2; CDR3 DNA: TGTGCCAGCAGCTGGGCCCCGACTAGCGGGAACCAAGAGACCCAGTACTTC; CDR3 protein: CASSWAPTSGNQETQYF